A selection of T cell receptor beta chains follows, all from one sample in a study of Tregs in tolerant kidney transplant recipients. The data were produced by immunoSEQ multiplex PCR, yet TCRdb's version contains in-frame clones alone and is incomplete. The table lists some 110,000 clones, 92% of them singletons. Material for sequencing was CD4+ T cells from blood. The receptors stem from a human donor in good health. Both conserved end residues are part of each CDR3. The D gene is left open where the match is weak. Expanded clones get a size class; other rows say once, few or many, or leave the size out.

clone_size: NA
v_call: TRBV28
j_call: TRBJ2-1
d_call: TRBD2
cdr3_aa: CASRPGGSSYNEQFF
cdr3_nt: TGTGCCAGCAGGCCGGGGGGGAGCTCCTACAATGAGCAGTTCTTC

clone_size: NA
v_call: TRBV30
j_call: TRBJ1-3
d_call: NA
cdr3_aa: CAWRPGAFGNTIYF
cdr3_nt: TGTGCCTGGAGGCCAGGGGCCTTTGGGAACACCATATATTTT

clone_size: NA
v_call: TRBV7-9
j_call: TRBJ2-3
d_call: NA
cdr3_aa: CASSFSTSTDTQYF
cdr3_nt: TGTGCCAGCAGCTTCTCAACTAGCACAGATACGCAGTATTTT

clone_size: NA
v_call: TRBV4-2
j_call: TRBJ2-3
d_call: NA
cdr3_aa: CASSLDTQYF
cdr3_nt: TGTGCCAGCAGCTTAGATACGCAGTATTTT

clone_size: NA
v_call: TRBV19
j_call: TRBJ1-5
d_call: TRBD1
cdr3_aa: CASSEDRVVGGNQPQHF
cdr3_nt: TGTGCCAGTAGTGAGGACAGGGTAGTGGGTGGCAATCAGCCCCAGCATTTT

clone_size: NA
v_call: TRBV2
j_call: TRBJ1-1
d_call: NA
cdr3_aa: CASSVLMRTEAFF
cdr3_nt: TGTGCCAGCAGCGTATTGATGAGAACTGAAGCTTTCTTT

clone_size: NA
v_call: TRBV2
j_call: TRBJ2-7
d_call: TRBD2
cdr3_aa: CASSLSSGSSYEQYF
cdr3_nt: TGTGCCAGCAGTCTATCTAGCGGAAGCTCCTACGAGCAGTACTTC

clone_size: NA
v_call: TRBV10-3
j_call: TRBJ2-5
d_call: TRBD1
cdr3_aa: CAISRGQNFQETQYF
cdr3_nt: TGTGCCATCAGCCGGGGACAGAACTTCCAAGAGACCCAGTACTTC

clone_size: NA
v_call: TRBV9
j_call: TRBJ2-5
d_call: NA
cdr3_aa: CASSAGHLGPETQYF
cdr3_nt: TGTGCCAGCAGCGCCGGCCACCTGGGTCCAGAGACCCAGTACTTC

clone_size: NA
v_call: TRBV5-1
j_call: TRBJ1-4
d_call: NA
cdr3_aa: CASSSGPGEKLFF
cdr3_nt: TGCGCCAGCAGCAGCGGACCTGGGGAAAAACTGTTTTTT

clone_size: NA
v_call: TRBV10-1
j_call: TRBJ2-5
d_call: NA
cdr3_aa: CASSEGRQETQYF
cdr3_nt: TGCGCCAGCAGTGAGGGCAGACAAGAGACCCAGTACTTC

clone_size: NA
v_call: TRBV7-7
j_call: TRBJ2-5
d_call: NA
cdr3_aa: CASSFSSGRQETQYF
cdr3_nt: TGTGCTAGCAGCTTTTCCTCGGGGCGCCAAGAGACCCAGTACTTC

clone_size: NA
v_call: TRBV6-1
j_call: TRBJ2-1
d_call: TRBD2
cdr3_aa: CASSSGAFSYNEQFF
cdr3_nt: TGTGCCAGCAGTAGCGGGGCCTTCTCCTACAATGAGCAGTTCTTC

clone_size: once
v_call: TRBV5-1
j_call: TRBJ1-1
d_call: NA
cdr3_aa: CASSTTGSHTEAFF
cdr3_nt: TGCGCCAGCAGCACGACAGGCAGCCACACTGAAGCTTTCTTT

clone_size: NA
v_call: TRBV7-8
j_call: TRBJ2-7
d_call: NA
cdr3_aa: CAGSRDTYEQYF
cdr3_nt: TGTGCCGGCAGCCGGGACACCTACGAGCAGTACTTC

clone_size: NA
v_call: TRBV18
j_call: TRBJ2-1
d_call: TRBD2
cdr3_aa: CASSPLAGASYNEQFF
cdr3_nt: TGTGCCAGCTCACCACTAGCGGGGGCGTCCTACAATGAGCAGTTCTTC

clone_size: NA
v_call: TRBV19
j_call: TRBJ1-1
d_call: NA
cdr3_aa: CASSIGALQRDEAFF
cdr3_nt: TGTGCCAGTAGTATAGGGGCCCTACAGCGCGATGAAGCTTTCTTT